A single sample is the source of the 15 T cell receptor beta chains below, sequenced in a study of cytomegalovirus exposure and HLA in healthy donors. 13 Jbeta primers and 60 Vbeta primers were used for the PCR. Profiling relied on immunoSEQ multiplex PCR, and the TCRdb table lists in-frame clones only, not all of them. The data hold roughly 220,000 clones, with about 70% observed a single time. The sample was PBMCs. The receptors were sampled from a woman aged 25 to 39 in good health and CMV-seronegative.

The chain is built from TRBV5-1 and TRBJ1-1; D gene uncertain. V was cut by 7 bases and J by 0 bases, with 13 bases left in between. The CDR3 sequence is 14 residues long. Germline assignment: CDR1 SGHRS and CDR2 YFSETQ. The DNA of the CDR3 is TGCGCCAGCGTCCAAGGAGGGATGAACACTGAAGCTTTCTTT. It is translated as CASVQGGMNTEAFF.

V is TRBV4-1 and J is TRBJ1-4; maybe TRBD1 (5 bases). Germline lookup yields CDR1 MGHRA and CDR2 YSYEKL. Trimming pared 0 bases from V and 6 bases from J, leaving 5 bases between. The CDR3 runs 13 residues. DNA of the CDR3: TGCGCCAGCAGCCAAGAAGGGGATGAAAAACTGTTTTTT. It yields the protein CASSQEGDEKLFF.

This clone was recorded a few times. The chain carries TRBV6-5 and TRBJ2-5, with 10 bases identical to TRBD2. CDR3 size: 15 residues. Per the germline V gene, CDR1 is MNHEY and CDR2 is SVGAGI. V was clipped by 6 bases and J by 8 bases; unmatched bases: 12. CDR3 nucleotides: TGTGCCAGCAGACCAAGCGGGGGGGCCTTGGGAACCCAGTACTTC. This gives the protein CASRPSGGALGTQYF.

The rearrangement links TRBV11-2 to TRBJ1-1, with D possibly TRBD1 on 5 matching bases. Deletions cut 8 bases from V and 4 bases from J, with 17 bases between. This CDR3 has 14 amino acids. The germline CDR1 and CDR2 sequences are SGHAT and FQNNGV. The CDR3 loop is CASSRERGGTEAFF. The CDR3 bases are TGTGCCAGCTCCCGGGAGAGGGGAGGCACTGAAGCTTTCTTT.

The CDR3 loop is CASSLDSGTEAFF. CDR3 sequence (DNA): TGCGCCAGCAGCTTGGATTCGGGAACTGAAGCTTTCTTT. The chain combines TRBV5-1 with TRBJ1-1, with unresolved D. CDR1 and CDR2 (germline): SGHRS, YFSETQ. CDR3 length: 13 amino acids. The V end was cut by 0 bases, the J end by 5 bases, with 8 bases between.

The chain recombines TRBV7-9 with TRBJ1-4; D not certain. Trimming took 1 base from V and 10 from J, leaving 10 bases between them. There are 13 residues in the CDR3. Germline V CDR1 and CDR2: SEHNR, FQNEAQ (reference sequence). CDR3 region: CASSLDPGRKLFF. The CDR3 DNA reads TGTGCCAGCAGCTTAGATCCTGGGAGAAAACTGTTTTTT.

The genes are TRBV5-1 and TRBJ1-5, with a possible D match to TRBD1 (6 bases). The CDR3 is made up of 12 amino acids. Looked up from germline, CDR1 is SGHRS and CDR2 is YFSETQ. The V end lost 3 bases, the J end lost 9 bases, and 10 bases lay between the germline ends. The CDR3 nucleotides read TGCGCCAGCAGCTCGGGGGGCGGGCCCCAGCATTTT. It yields the protein CASSSGGGPQHF.

This sequence joins TRBV7-6 and TRBJ1-1; D not certain. The CDR3 has 13 amino acids. Trimming removed 2 bases from V and 1 base from J, with 5 bases in between. Germline V gives CDR1 SGHVS, CDR2 FNYEAQ. CDR3 sequence reads: CASSLYRNTEAFF. For the CDR3, the DNA is TGTGCCAGCAGCTTATACAGGAACACTGAAGCTTTCTTT.

At least ten counts were recorded for this clone. The V call is TRBV6-4, the J call TRBJ2-3; D may be TRBD2 (5 bases). Between the trimmed V and J ends, which lost 0 bases and 2 bases, there was a span of 9 bases. Germline values: CDR1 MRHNA, CDR2 SNTAGT. CDR3 length: 15 amino acids. The CDR3 nucleotides read TGTGCCAGCAGTGACTCGAAGGGAGCCACAGATACGCAGTATTTT. Translating it yields CASSDSKGATDTQYF.

This rearrangement joins TRBV5-1 to TRBJ1-2; 9 positions match TRBD1. V gave up 4 bases and J gave up 4 bases; unmatched junction bases: 8. Germline V gene sequence: CDR1 SGHRS, CDR2 YFSETQ. The CDR3 is 15 amino acids. The CDR3, as DNA: TGCGCCAGCAGCCAATCGGCGACAGGGGGCTATGGCTACACCTTC. Its translation: CASSQSATGGYGYTF.

V is TRBV27 and J is TRBJ1-5, with 8 bases that match TRBD1. V gave up 6 bases and J gave up 3 bases; unmatched junction bases: 4. The CDR3 contains 14 residues. Germline values: CDR1 MNHEY, CDR2 SMNVEV (reference sequence). CDR3 sequence reads: CASRPTGVNQPQHF. The CDR3 DNA is TGTGCCAGCAGACCGACAGGGGTCAATCAGCCCCAGCATTTT.

The rearrangement joins TRBV6-5 to TRBJ1-2, with 7 positions matching TRBD1. Germline assignment: CDR1 MNHEY and CDR2 SVGAGI. CDR3 length: 16 residues. Unmatched junction bases numbered 10, after V lost 4 bases and J lost 2 bases. In DNA, the CDR3 is TGTGCCAGCAGTTCCAATACCCCGACAGGGAACTATGGCTACACCTTC. Protein product: CASSSNTPTGNYGYTF.

This chain links TRBV7-9 with TRBJ2-7, with 9 positions matching TRBD1. This CDR3 comprises 15 residues. Per the germline V gene, CDR1 is SEHNR and CDR2 is FQNEAQ (reference sequence). After removal of 1 base from V and 4 bases from J, the junction contained 5 bases not matched to a gene. CDR3 amino acids: CASSLGGTGIYEQYF. CDR3 in DNA: TGTGCCAGCAGCTTAGGGGGGACAGGGATTTACGAGCAGTACTTC.

This clone has only one observation. CDR3 DNA sequence: TGTGCCAGAGAAAACTCGACATTTAACTATGGCTACACCTTC. Translating it yields CARENSTFNYGYTF. The V and J genes are TRBV2 and TRBJ1-2; D gene ambiguous. V was pared by 9 bases and J by 1 base, with 15 bases between. Germline CDR1 SNHLY, CDR2 FYNNEI. The CDR3 is made up of 14 amino acids.

V and J are TRBV10-3 and TRBJ1-1; 9 nucleotides agree with TRBD1. V shed 6 bases and J 5 bases; nucleotides not matched to a gene: 7. Germline CDR1 ENHRY, CDR2 SYGVKD. There are 14 residues in the CDR3. This CDR3 is CAIRTGTGWTEAFF. CDR3 sequence (DNA): TGTGCCATCAGAACCGGGACAGGGTGGACTGAAGCTTTCTTT.